The 15 T cell receptor beta chains below come from one sample, sequenced in a study of blood T cell repertoires in COVID-19. Assay: immunoSEQ multiplex PCR; the TCRdb copy retains only in-frame clones and omits some. The sample shows about 140,000 clones, 84% of them seen only once. Sequenced material: PBMCs or T cells enriched from blood (not recorded which). All receptors come from a woman between 45 and 65 years old with acute COVID-19.

V gene TRBV5-1 combines with J gene TRBJ2-7; TRBD2 is a possible D gene (5 bases). The CDR3 sequence is 13 residues long. Germline V gene data show CDR1 as SGHRS and CDR2 as YFSETQ. V was trimmed by 4 bases and J by 2 bases, leaving 10 bases between them. The CDR3 DNA reads as TGCGCCAGCAGCGGCGGGCAGACCTACGAGCAGTACTTC. Protein product: CASSGGQTYEQYF.

The CDR3 sequence: CASSFTVMNTEAFF. The DNA of the CDR3 is TGTGCCAGCAGCTTCACAGTCATGAACACTGAAGCTTTCTTT. This sequence joins TRBV5-4 and TRBJ1-1, with D uncertain. The V and J ends lost 2 bases and 0 bases respectively, with 8 bases between them. Germline CDR1 and CDR2: SGHNT and YYREEE (reference sequence). CDR3 length: 14 amino acids.

The V and J genes are TRBV30 and TRBJ2-5, with a tentative D call TRBD1 (6 bases). This CDR3 is built from 15 residues. The V end lost 1 base, the J end lost 1 base, and 13 bases lay between the germline ends. Per germline, CDR1 GTSNPN and CDR2 SVGIG (reference sequence). CDR3 region: CAWSATGTTQETQYF. For the CDR3, the DNA is TGTGCCTGGAGTGCTACCGGGACAACCCAAGAGACCCAGTACTTC.

V is TRBV20-1 and J is TRBJ2-3, with 7 bases matching TRBD1. The junction had 2 bases not matched to a gene; V was cut back by 5 bases and J by 6 bases. This CDR3 contains 11 residues. Germline lookup yields CDR1 DFQATT and CDR2 SNEGSKA (reference sequence). CDR3 amino acids: CSAPTGDTQYF. As DNA, the CDR3 is TGCAGTGCTCCGACAGGGGATACGCAGTATTTT.

The V call is TRBV7-9, the J call TRBJ2-1; D remains unclear. CDR3 size: 11 residues. Trimming pared 6 bases from V and 10 bases from J, leaving 10 bases between. Germline CDR1 is SEHNR and CDR2 is FQNEAQ (reference sequence). For the CDR3, the DNA is TGTGCCAGCAGGATTACAGAAGAGCAGTTCTTC. Its protein is CASRITEEQFF.

The V and J genes are TRBV6-1 and TRBJ2-7; tentatively, D is TRBD1 (7 bases). The CDR3 loop spans 16 amino acids. The germline V gene has CDR1 MNHNS and CDR2 SASEGT. The V and J ends lost 1 base and 5 bases respectively, with 18 bases between them. CDR3 loop: CASSEGLQGGGNEQYF. The CDR3 region has the DNA TGTGCCAGCAGTGAAGGACTCCAGGGGGGCGGAAACGAGCAGTACTTC.

The chain uses TRBV6-4 and TRBJ2-1; TRBD2 matches at 9 bases. The length of the CDR3 is 12 residues. CDR1 is MRHNA and CDR2 is SNTAGT in the germline V gene. Trimming cost V 6 bases and J 12 bases; bases outside gene matches: 6. The CDR3 DNA reads TGTGCCAGCAGCGCCGCGGGGGGGTCGCAGTTCTTC. This translates into CASSAAGGSQFF.

The chain uses TRBV6-2 or TRBV6-3 and TRBJ2-1; no reliable D call. CDR3 length: 13 amino acids. Germline V lookup: CDR1 MNHEY, CDR2 SVGEGT. Trimming left V 2 bases short and J 5 bases short, with 7 bases between. CDR3 sequence reads: CASSYVLNNEQFF. The CDR3 DNA is TGTGCCAGCAGTTACGTACTCAACAATGAGCAGTTCTTC.

The chain employs TRBV7-9 and TRBJ1-3; 7 bases agree with TRBD1. CDR1 is SEHNR and CDR2 is FQNEAQ in the germline V gene (reference sequence). The CDR3 is 16 amino acids. Losses at the gene ends were 5 bases for V and 0 bases for J; bases not matched to a gene: 7. In DNA form, the CDR3 reads TGTGCCAGCAGCAATCACAGGGGACTCTCTGGAAACACCATATATTTT. As protein: CASSNHRGLSGNTIYF.

The rearrangement uses TRBV7-9 and TRBJ1-3; D is possibly TRBD1 (6 bases). This CDR3 has 14 amino acids. Trimming took off 4 bases at V and 3 bases at J, with 10 bases between the two ends. The germline gives CDR1 SEHNR, CDR2 FQNEAQ (reference sequence). Here the CDR3 DNA reads TGTGCCAGCAGCTCGACAGGTCGTGGAAACACCATATATTTT. Its translation is CASSSTGRGNTIYF.

J is TRBJ2-5 and V is TRBV6-5; a weak D match, TRBD1 (5 bases). This CDR3 has 14 residues. Trimming took 6 bases from V and 5 from J, leaving 16 bases between them. Germline CDR1 and CDR2: MNHEY and SVGAGI. The CDR3 loop is CASRDQGRAETQYF. As DNA, the CDR3 is TGTGCCAGCAGAGATCAGGGCCGGGCGGAGACCCAGTACTTC.

The chain combines TRBV12-5 with TRBJ1-5; D is undetermined. Germline V gene data show CDR1 as LGHNT and CDR2 as FRNRAP. With 1 base removed from V and 7 bases from J, the gap between germline ends came to 8 bases. The CDR3 has 13 residues. CDR3 loop: CASGLGGEQPQHF. CDR3 DNA: TGTGCTAGTGGTTTGGGGGGAGAGCAGCCCCAGCATTTT.

The chain employs TRBV11-2 and TRBJ1-3, with D unclear. CDR3 length: 17 residues. V gave up 2 bases and J gave up 0 bases, with 14 bases separating them. The germline V gene has CDR1 SGHAT and CDR2 FQNNGV. The CDR3 nucleotides read TGTGCCAGCAGCTTAAACCGAGGACTCATCTCTGGAAACACCATATATTTT. Its protein is CASSLNRGLISGNTIYF.

The genes are TRBV3-1 (or the pseudogene TRBV3-2) and TRBJ2-3; D not certain. The CDR3 has 14 amino acids. Germline assignment: CDR1 LGHDT and CDR2 YNNKEL (reference sequence). Trimming stripped 1 base from V and 2 bases from J, with 7 bases between. The CDR3 DNA is TGTGCCAGCAGCCAAGGGGCCAACACAGATACGCAGTATTTT. It encodes CASSQGANTDTQYF.

CDR3 sequence reads: CASSMTAGDTGELFF. In nucleotides, the CDR3 is TGCGCCAGCAGCATGACGGCAGGGGACACCGGGGAGCTGTTTTTT. The chain is built from TRBV5-1 and TRBJ2-2, with D maybe TRBD1 (6 bases). Germline CDR1 is SGHRS and CDR2 is YFSETQ. The CDR3 is made up of 15 amino acids. With 4 bases removed from V and 3 bases from J, the gap between germline ends came to 13 bases.